This T cell receptor beta chain originates from a study of blood T cells in healthy people across ages. Russia was home to the donors, healthy Caucasian individuals aged roughly 6 to 95. Researchers collected 7.5 to 10 milliliters of peripheral blood from every single donor. CDR3 length: 12 amino acids. Trimming took off 2 bases at V and 8 bases at J, with 9 bases between the two ends. Looked up from germline, CDR1 is MDHEN and CDR2 is SYDVKM. Using a J-beta primer mix together with a sample-barcoded 5' primer, a second PCR was run for roughly 7 to 11 cycles. Template switching added a 12-random-nucleotide identifier to every cDNA molecule. TCRdb independently ran MiXCR on the 5' RACE reads; one entry per CDR3 protein. This table has more than 700,000 distinct CDR3 sequences, roughly 50% appearing once.

V usage is TRBV28 and J usage is TRBJ1-2; D is perhaps TRBD1 (5 bases). This receptor was obtained from an older man in good health. Sequenced material: blood. CDR3 amino acids: CASSLPGHGYTF. The CDR3 nucleotides are TGTGCCAGCAGTTTACCAGGGCACGGCTACACCTTC.